These 12 T cell receptor beta chains originate from one sample sequenced in a study of cytomegalovirus exposure and HLA in healthy donors. Amplification used 60 Vbeta primers and 13 Jbeta primers. The data were produced by immunoSEQ multiplex PCR, yet TCRdb's version contains in-frame clones alone and is incomplete. This sample has roughly 110,000 clones, with 82% found just once. The sequenced sample consisted of PBMCs. The origin of the receptors is a man aged 50-59 years in good health and CMV-seronegative.

This clone showed up just once. This rearrangement joins TRBV9 to TRBJ2-2; weak D call: TRBD1 (6 bases). The CDR3 consists of 19 residues. Germline CDR1 is SGDLS and CDR2 is YYNGEE. Trimming pared 4 bases from V and 0 bases from J, leaving 22 bases between. The chain's CDR3 is CASSPGPGVGQPNTGELFF. The DNA for the CDR3 is TGTGCCAGCAGCCCCGGCCCGGGTGTGGGACAACCGAACACCGGGGAGCTGTTTTTT.

The table lists this clone with a few counts. The V gene is TRBV10-3, the J gene TRBJ1-6; D not resolved. Per germline, CDR1 ENHRY and CDR2 SYGVKD. Trimming took 0 bases from V and 10 from J, leaving 10 bases between them. The CDR3 length is 14 residues. CDR3 sequence (DNA): TGTGCCATCAGTGAGTCAACGGGGAGCTCACCCCTCCACTTT. Translated, it gives CAISESTGSSPLHF.

This chain links TRBV4-2 with TRBJ1-5; 7 bases fit TRBD1. The CDR3 length is 16 residues. CDR1 is LGHNA, CDR2 YNFKEQ, per germline. Trimming at V came to 2 bases and at J to 7 bases, leaving 11 bases not matched to a gene. The CDR3 loop reads CASSQIGQARRQPQHF. The CDR3, as DNA: TGTGCCAGCAGCCAAATAGGACAGGCGCGGCGGCAGCCCCAGCATTTT.

The V call is TRBV25-1, the J call TRBJ1-6, with a tentative D call TRBD1 (6 bases). Germline-derived CDR1 and CDR2 are MGHDK and SYGVNS. The CDR3 has 13 amino acids. The V and J ends lost 6 bases and 7 bases respectively, with 10 bases between them. For the CDR3, the DNA is TGTGCCAGCAGGGGACAAGGCAATTCACCCCTCCACTTT. Its translation: CASRGQGNSPLHF. Using reference TRBV25-1 and TRBJ1-6 for the parts outside the CDR3, the full variable domain is EADIYQTPRYLVIGTGKKITLECSQTMGHDKMYWYQQDPGMELHLIHYSYGVNSTEKGDLSSESTVSRIRTEHFPLTLESARPSHTSQYLCASRGQGNSPLHFGNGTRLTVT.

The rearrangement uses TRBV18 and TRBJ1-1, with TRBD1 matching over 8 bases. After removal of 5 bases from V and 1 base from J, the junction contained 3 bases not matched to a gene. Germline assignment: CDR1 KGHSH and CDR2 LQKENI. CDR3 size: 14 residues. The CDR3 reads CASSFGQGNTEAFF. The DNA of the CDR3 is TGTGCCAGCTCATTTGGACAGGGGAACACTGAAGCTTTCTTT.

The V call is TRBV6-4, the J call TRBJ2-2; a possible D gene is TRBD2 (5 bases). The V end was cut by 6 bases, the J end by 1 base, with 9 bases between. Germline CDR1 is MRHNA and CDR2 is SNTAGT. The CDR3 is 14 amino acids. The CDR3 region has the DNA TGTGCCAGCAGAGATGGACTGAACACCGGGGAGCTGTTTTTT. This codes for CASRDGLNTGELFF.

The chain links TRBV7-9 to TRBJ1-2; possible D gene TRBD1, 5 bases. The CDR3 is 13 amino acids. Germline V gene lookup returns CDR1 SEHNR and CDR2 FQNEAQ (reference sequence). Trimming left V 6 bases short and J 4 bases short, with 12 bases between. The CDR3 region is CASSTRQIYGYTF. CDR3 sequence (DNA): TGTGCCAGCAGTACCCGACAGATCTATGGCTACACCTTC.

The chain is built from TRBV7-6 and TRBJ2-7; TRBD2 is a possible D gene (5 bases). The germline V gene has CDR1 SGHVS and CDR2 FNYEAQ. The CDR3 length is 13 residues. Trimming cost V 3 bases and J 5 bases, with 11 bases left between them. Here the CDR3 reads CASSFITGNEQYF. The CDR3, as DNA: TGTGCCAGCAGCTTTATAACGGGGAACGAGCAGTACTTC.

The chain employs TRBV5-5 and TRBJ1-6; 7 bases agree with TRBD1. CDR1 and CDR2 from the germline V gene are SGHKS and YYEKEE (reference sequence). The CDR3 is 15 amino acids. Trimming removed 3 bases from V and 5 bases from J; junction bases left unmatched: 5. The CDR3 DNA is TGTGCCAGCAGCTCGAGGGACAGTAATAATTCACCCCTCCACTTT. Its protein product is CASSSRDSNNSPLHF.

This sequence joins TRBV5-1 and TRBJ1-5; D is possibly TRBD1 (5 bases). The germline V gene has CDR1 SGHRS and CDR2 YFSETQ. With 0 bases removed from V and 4 bases from J, the gap between germline ends came to 14 bases. CDR3 length: 16 amino acids. CDR3: CASSLGGGVGNQPQHF. The CDR3 nucleotides are TGCGCCAGCAGCTTGGGAGGAGGGGTGGGAAATCAGCCCCAGCATTTT.

This clone was seen a handful of times. This chain links TRBV5-1 with TRBJ2-1; 11 nucleotides align to TRBD2. With V trimmed by 4 bases and J by 6 bases, 9 bases remained unmatched. CDR1 SGHRS and CDR2 YFSETQ come from the germline V gene. This CDR3 has 16 amino acids. CDR3 residues: CASSALSGGALNEQFF. The CDR3 DNA sequence: TGCGCCAGCAGCGCGCTTAGCGGGGGGGCTCTCAATGAGCAGTTCTTC.

The chain combines TRBV6-5 with TRBJ1-2, with D perhaps matching TRBD1 (6 bases). V shed 5 bases and J shed 8 bases, with 12 bases lying between them. The CDR3 has 12 amino acids. From germline, CDR1 is MNHEY and CDR2 SVGAGI. CDR3 amino acids: CASSPGTRGYTF. DNA of the CDR3: TGTGCCAGCAGTCCCGGGACAAGGGGCTACACCTTC.